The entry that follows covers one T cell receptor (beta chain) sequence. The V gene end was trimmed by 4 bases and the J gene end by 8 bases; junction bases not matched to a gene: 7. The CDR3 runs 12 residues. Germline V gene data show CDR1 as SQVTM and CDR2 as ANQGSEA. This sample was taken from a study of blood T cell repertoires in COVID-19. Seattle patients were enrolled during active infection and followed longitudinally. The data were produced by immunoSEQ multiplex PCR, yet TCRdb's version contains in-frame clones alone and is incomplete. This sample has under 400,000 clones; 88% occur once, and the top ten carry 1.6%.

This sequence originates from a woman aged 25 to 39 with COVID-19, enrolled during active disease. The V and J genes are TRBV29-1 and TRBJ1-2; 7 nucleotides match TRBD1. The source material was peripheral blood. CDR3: CSVATGTEGYTF. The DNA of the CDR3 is TGCAGCGTTGCGACCGGGACAGAGGGCTACACCTTC.